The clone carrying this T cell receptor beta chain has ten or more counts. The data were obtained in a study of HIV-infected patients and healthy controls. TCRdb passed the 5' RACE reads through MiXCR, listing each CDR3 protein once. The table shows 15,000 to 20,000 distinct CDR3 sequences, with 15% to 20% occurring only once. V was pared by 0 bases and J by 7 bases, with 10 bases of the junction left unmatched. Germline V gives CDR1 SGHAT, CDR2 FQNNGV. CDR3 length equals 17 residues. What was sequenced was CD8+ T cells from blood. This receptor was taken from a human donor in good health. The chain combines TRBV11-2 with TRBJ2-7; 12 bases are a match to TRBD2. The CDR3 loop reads CASSLEKTSGRTGEQYF. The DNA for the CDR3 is TGTGCCAGCAGCTTAGAAAAGACTAGCGGGAGAACGGGGGAGCAGTACTTC.